Below, one T cell receptor (beta chain) is given with its context. Its specificity is not known. This entry is derived from a study of T cell responses to AZD1222 COVID-19 vaccine. CDR3 size: 14 residues. Deletions cut 5 bases from V and 3 bases from J, with 11 bases between. Germline V lookup: CDR1 SNHLY, CDR2 FYNNEI. Only in-frame clones appear in the TCRdb table, and some are missing; sequencing was by immunoSEQ multiplex PCR. This repertoire shows 130,000 to 150,000 clones, more than 75% found once; its top ten account for around 4.3%. General study results and limits: Baseline serostatus was positive in only six AZD1222 recipients. Spike regions recognized by vaccine-associated CD4 TCRs spanned the protein, led by 160-218 and 743-854. A rise in Spike-specific TCR breadth and depth followed two AZD1222 doses. The study reported that nearly half of spike-specific TCRs target unmutated variant regions.

The chain couples TRBV2 to TRBJ1-5, with D tentatively TRBD1 (5 bases). The receptor's source is an adult in good health. Sequenced here: peripheral blood, sampled on day 0 of MenACWY control vaccination. The CDR3 is CASSIGQNNQPQHF. The CDR3 nucleotides are TGTGCCAGCAGTATTGGACAAAACAATCAGCCCCAGCATTTT.